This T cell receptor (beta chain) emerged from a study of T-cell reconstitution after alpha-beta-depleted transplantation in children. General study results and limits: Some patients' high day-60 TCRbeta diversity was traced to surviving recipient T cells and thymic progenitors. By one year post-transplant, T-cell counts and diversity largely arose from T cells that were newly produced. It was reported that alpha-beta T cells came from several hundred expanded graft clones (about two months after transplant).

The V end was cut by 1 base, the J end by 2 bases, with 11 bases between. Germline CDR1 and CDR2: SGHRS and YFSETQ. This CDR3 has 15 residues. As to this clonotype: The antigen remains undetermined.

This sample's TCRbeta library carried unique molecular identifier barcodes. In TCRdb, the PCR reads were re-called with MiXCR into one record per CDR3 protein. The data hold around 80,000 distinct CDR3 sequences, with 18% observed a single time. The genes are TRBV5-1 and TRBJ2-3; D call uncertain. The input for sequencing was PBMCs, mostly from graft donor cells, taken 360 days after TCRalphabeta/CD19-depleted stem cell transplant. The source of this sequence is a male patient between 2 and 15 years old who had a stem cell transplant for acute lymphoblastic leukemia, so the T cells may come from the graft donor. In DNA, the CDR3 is TGCGCCAGCAGCTTGTGGTCTGGCTCCACAGATACGCAGTATTTT. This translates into CASSLWSGSTDTQYF.